The 21 T cell receptor beta chains given below trace back to one sample, sequenced in a study of lymphopenia after photon versus proton radiotherapy (dated by TCRdb to the late 2010s). Library prep was done by the immunoSEQ multiplex PCR assay. Held by TCRdb, this immuneACCESS table contains in-frame sequences only and omits some clones. Under half of the omission traces to an unresolved V gene where checked; the cause of the rest is unknown. A total of some 25,000 clones appear in this sample, roughly 82% of them only once. The leading ten clones occupy around 20% of the sample. Material: peripheral blood, obtained from a patient treated with proton-based radiotherapy. The source of these receptors is a woman between 70 and 85 years old with pancreatic cancer.

The chain combines TRBV14 with TRBJ1-6, with unresolved D. The germline CDR1 and CDR2 sequences are SGHDN and FVKESK. The CDR3 totals 14 residues. V gave up 1 base and J gave up 6 bases, with 7 bases separating them. CDR3 loop: CASSQGPGNSPLHF. CDR3 in DNA: TGTGCCAGCAGCCAAGGGCCTGGTAATTCACCCCTCCACTTT.

The chain recombines TRBV7-2 with TRBJ1-1; 8 bases map to TRBD1. Germline values: CDR1 SGHTA, CDR2 FQGNSA. The CDR3 runs to 13 residues. V shed 6 bases and J 8 bases; nucleotides not matched to a gene: 8. The CDR3 protein is CASRRTGRAEAFF. The CDR3 DNA reads as TGTGCCAGCAGAAGGACAGGGCGGGCAGAAGCTTTCTTT.

CDR3 in amino acids: CASRTSQETQYF. In DNA, the CDR3 is TGTGCCTCCCGGACTAGCCAAGAGACCCAGTACTTC. The V gene is TRBV30, the J gene TRBJ2-5; TRBD2 aligns across 7 bases. V shed 7 bases, J shed 1 base, and the junction held 3 bases outside the gene matches. CDR3 length equals 12 residues. Looked up from germline, CDR1 is GTSNPN and CDR2 is SVGIG (reference sequence).

This chain connects TRBV5-8 to TRBJ2-5; 7 bases agree with TRBD1. From germline, CDR1 is SGHTS and CDR2 YDEGEE. V was pared by 0 bases and J by 2 bases, with 7 bases of the junction left unmatched. The CDR3 runs to 16 residues. CDR3 bases: TGTGCCAGCAGCTTGGATGGGACAGCGTTTCAAGAGACCCAGTACTTC. Translated, it gives CASSLDGTAFQETQYF.

This sequence joins TRBV29-1 and TRBJ2-1; D possibly corresponds to TRBD1 (6 bases). Germline lookup yields CDR1 SQVTM and CDR2 ANQGSEA. Deletions cut 6 bases from V and 0 bases from J, with 15 bases between. The CDR3 is 15 residues long. In DNA, the CDR3 is TGCAGCGTAGAAAGAACAGGGCTCTCCTACAATGAGCAGTTCTTC. Encoded protein: CSVERTGLSYNEQFF.

The chain joins TRBV2 to TRBJ2-3, with 7 bases matching TRBD1. The V gene's germline CDR1 is SNHLY and CDR2 FYNNEI. The CDR3 sequence is 14 residues long. V trimming: 8 bases; J trimming: 0 bases; junction bases outside the gene matches: 5. The CDR3 is CASWSGGSTDTQYF. The CDR3 nucleotides read TGTGCCAGCTGGTCAGGGGGTAGCACAGATACGCAGTATTTT.

This clone was detected a few times. V gene TRBV2 combines with J gene TRBJ1-2; D is ambiguous. Trimming left V 3 bases short and J 4 bases short, with 9 bases between. The length of the CDR3 is 13 residues. Germline loops: CDR1 SNHLY, CDR2 FYNNEI. The CDR3 is CASSDSMSYGYTF. In nucleotides, the CDR3 is TGTGCCAGCAGTGATAGCATGTCCTATGGCTACACCTTC.

The CDR3: CASSLKRLTNTGELFF. CDR3 nucleotides: TGTGCCAGCAGTTTAAAGAGGCTAACGAACACCGGGGAGCTGTTTTTT. The rearrangement joins TRBV28 to TRBJ2-2; the D is unclear. CDR1 and CDR2 (germline): MDHEN, SYDVKM. The germline V and J ends were trimmed by 2 bases and 0 bases, with 10 bases remaining between them. CDR3 length equals 16 residues.

The chain recombines TRBV19 with TRBJ2-5; D unresolved. CDR1 and CDR2 from the germline V gene are LNHDA and SQIVND (reference sequence). Trimming took off 4 bases at V and 3 bases at J, with 9 bases between the two ends. CDR3 length: 13 residues. CDR3 sequence reads: CASSTLGKETQYF. In nucleotides, the CDR3 is TGTGCCAGTAGTACCCTAGGGAAAGAGACCCAGTACTTC. The full variable domain, with the rest looked up from reference TRBV19 and TRBJ2-5, is DGGITQSPKYLFRKEGQNVTLSCEQNLNHDAMYWYRQDPGQGLRLIYYSQIVNDFQKGDIAEGYSVSREKKESFPLTVTSAQKNPTAFYLCASSTLGKETQYFGPGTRLLVL.

V usage is TRBV11-2 and J usage is TRBJ2-2; the match to TRBD2 covers 9 bases. V was clipped by 5 bases and J by 9 bases; unmatched bases: 7. This CDR3 is built from 14 residues. Germline V CDR1 and CDR2: SGHAT, FQNNGV. CDR3 bases: TGTGCCAGCAGCGTTAGCGGGAGTAATCGGGAGCTGTTTTTT. It codes for CASSVSGSNRELFF.

This clone was seen only once. The rearrangement links TRBV5-1 to TRBJ2-4, with a tentative D call TRBD1 (5 bases). Germline CDR1 and CDR2: SGHRS and YFSETQ. This CDR3 spans 14 amino acids. Trimming removed 7 bases at V and 2 bases at J, with 13 bases between. The CDR3 sequence: CASGQDSPKNIQYF. CDR3 bases: TGCGCCAGCGGACAAGACAGCCCCAAAAACATTCAGTACTTC.

The rearrangement uses TRBV2 and TRBJ1-2; no clear D gene. V lost 8 bases to trimming and J lost 7 bases, with 14 bases between them. The CDR3 length is 12 residues. Germline V gene sequence: CDR1 SNHLY, CDR2 FYNNEI. CDR3 nucleotide sequence: TGTGCCAGCTTGCTGGGTAAAGGTGGCTACACCTTC. Amino acids: CASLLGKGGYTF.

The V and J genes are TRBV7-2 and TRBJ2-1; TRBD2 matches at 15 bases. This CDR3 spans 16 amino acids. V shed 7 bases, J shed 7 bases, and the junction held 8 bases outside the gene matches. Germline values: CDR1 SGHTA, CDR2 FQGNSA. The CDR3 is CASTNPGLAGGNEQFF. The CDR3, as DNA: TGTGCCAGCACCAACCCGGGACTAGCGGGAGGTAATGAGCAGTTCTTC.

The genes are TRBV11-2 and TRBJ1-2; no reliable D call. CDR1 is SGHAT, CDR2 FQNNGV, per germline. This CDR3 has 15 residues. V shed 0 bases and J shed 3 bases, with 11 bases lying between them. The chain's CDR3 is CASSLDGKSDYGYTF. CDR3 nucleotide sequence: TGTGCCAGCAGCTTAGATGGCAAGAGCGACTATGGCTACACCTTC.

V is TRBV11-2 and J is TRBJ1-1; 11 positions match TRBD1. The CDR3 is 18 amino acids. The ends lost 5 bases at V and 1 base at J; junction bases unmatched: 12. Looked up from germline, CDR1 is SGHAT and CDR2 is FQNNGV. CDR3 sequence: CASSPQGTGGWGNTEAFF. The CDR3, as DNA: TGTGCCAGCAGCCCCCAAGGGACAGGGGGTTGGGGGAACACTGAAGCTTTCTTT.

This CDR3 is CASSSAGSGLGEQYF. The DNA for the CDR3 is TGTGCCAGCAGTTCCGCTGGATCGGGCCTGGGGGAGCAGTACTTC. The gene calls are TRBV6-6 and TRBJ2-7, with D unresolved. This CDR3 has 15 residues. Germline CDR1 is MNHNY and CDR2 is SVGAGI (reference sequence). Trimming took 4 bases from V and 7 from J, leaving 20 bases between them.

This chain connects TRBV5-6 to TRBJ1-2; no firm D call. This CDR3 region has 13 residues. Germline assignment: CDR1 SGHDT and CDR2 YYEEEE. Trimming took off 2 bases at V and 6 bases at J, with 11 bases between the two ends. CDR3 in DNA: TGTGCCAGCAGCTTACCCGGACGGGATGGCTACACCTTC. This translates into CASSLPGRDGYTF.

The chain couples TRBV5-1 to TRBJ2-1, with TRBD2 matching 14 bases. The CDR3 extends over 19 amino acids. The V and J ends lost 4 bases and 2 bases, in that order; junction bases with no gene match: 11. Germline V gene data show CDR1 as SGHRS and CDR2 as YFSETQ. The CDR3 nucleotides read TGCGCCAGCAGCGAAACCGGGACTAGCGGGAGCCCTGCCTACAATGAGCAGTTCTTC. Protein sequence: CASSETGTSGSPAYNEQFF.

This clone counts as medium-sized. The chain recombines TRBV5-1 with TRBJ1-2, with D uncertain. Trimming shortened V by 0 bases and J by 4 bases, and 10 bases separated the two germline ends. CDR3 length: 14 residues. Germline V gene sequence: CDR1 SGHRS, CDR2 YFSETQ. The CDR3 DNA is TGCGCCAGCAGCTTGGACAGCGGGCCCTATGGCTACACCTTC. Its protein is CASSLDSGPYGYTF.

This chain uses TRBV30 with TRBJ2-2; D is undetermined. The CDR3 has 11 amino acids. Germline assignment: CDR1 GTSNPN and CDR2 SVGIG (reference sequence). Trimming removed 2 bases from V and 6 bases from J, with 4 bases in between. The chain's CDR3 is CAWSRAGELFF. The CDR3 coding sequence is TGTGCCTGGAGTCGGGCCGGGGAGCTGTTTTTT.

The chain links TRBV28 to TRBJ2-3; the match to TRBD2 covers 10 bases. This CDR3 contains 13 residues. V lost 5 bases, J lost 11 bases, and 7 bases stayed unmatched. Germline CDR1 MDHEN, CDR2 SYDVKM. CDR3 region: CASSVSSGGMQYF. The CDR3, as DNA: TGTGCCAGCAGTGTTTCTAGCGGGGGAATGCAGTATTTT. Complete variable domain (other parts from reference TRBV28 and TRBJ2-3): DVKVTQSSRYLVKRTGEKVFLECVQDMDHENMFWYRQDPGLGLRLIYFSYDVKMKEKGDIPEGYSVSREKKERFSLILESASTNQTSMYLCASSVSSGGMQYFGPGTRLTVL.